This TCR beta chain was sequenced for a study of blood T cell repertoires in COVID-19. In the study overall: In each case, the material was cDNA or gDNA derived from T cells, B-cell-depleted T cells, or PBMCs.

Source study methods: Reference gene primer amplification gave nucleated cell count estimates. The data were produced by immunoSEQ multiplex PCR, yet TCRdb's version contains in-frame clones alone and is incomplete. V and J calls and clone size are those listed in that table; D and trimming were worked out from the DNA. The table lists roughly 32,000 clones, roughly 85% of them singletons. The ends lost 2 bases at V and 9 bases at J; junction bases unmatched: 7. This CDR3 has 15 amino acids. Germline assignment: CDR1 MNHNS and CDR2 SASEGT. The material sequenced was peripheral blood. This sequence originates from a man aged 60 to 69 with active or convalescent COVID-19. The chain uses TRBV6-1 and TRBJ2-1; 10 nucleotides match TRBD2. The CDR3 region has the DNA TGTGCCAGCAGTGAATTTACTAGCGGGATTGGTGAGCAGTTCTTC. This gives the protein CASSEFTSGIGEQFF.